This TCR beta chain was sequenced for a study of patients and donors after allogeneic stem cell transplantation. Each CDR3 protein gets one entry after TCRdb re-called the RT-PCR reads with MiXCR. The data contain some 880,000 distinct CDR3 sequences, about a sixth of them seen just once; the ten biggest clones take up approximately 5.9%. There are a few counts of this clonotype. V shed 5 bases, J shed 4 bases, and the junction held 10 bases outside the gene matches. The CDR3 has 14 amino acids. The germline V gene encodes CDR1 DFQATT and CDR2 SNEGSKA (reference sequence). This chain connects TRBV20-1 to TRBJ1-1, with TRBD1 matching 7 bases. The receptor comes from a human donor who was either an allogeneic HSCT recipient or a stem cell or donor lymphocyte infusion donor (not recorded which). It is not recorded whose cells these are; they may come from a transplant donor. The sample consisted of blood, either unsorted or a sorted T cell fraction (not recorded which). The CDR3 region is CSAGGDREATEAFF. DNA for the CDR3: TGCAGTGCTGGAGGAGACAGGGAAGCCACTGAAGCTTTCTTT.